This T cell receptor (beta chain) is drawn from a study of cytomegalovirus exposure and HLA in healthy donors. The study ran its PCR with 60 Vbeta and 13 Jbeta primers. Here immunoSEQ multiplex PCR was the method, and the copy in TCRdb shows in-frame clones only, minus some. Seen here are about 200,000 clones, around 85% observed once, and the top ten hold about 1.7%. When sampled, the donors appeared nominally healthy, though they likely had unrecorded immune exposures. The germline V gene encodes CDR1 MDHEN and CDR2 SYDVKM. Trimming at V came to 2 bases and at J to 2 bases, leaving 15 bases not matched to a gene. The CDR3 spans 19 residues.

V and J are TRBV28 and TRBJ2-1; 7 bases agree with TRBD2. This sequence was found in a man over 45 in good health and CMV-seronegative. Sequences were obtained from PBMCs. The CDR3 region is CASSLRASGVPITYNEQFF. The DNA of the CDR3 is TGTGCCAGCAGTTTACGGGCTAGCGGAGTCCCAATTACCTACAATGAGCAGTTCTTC.